The entry that follows covers one T cell receptor (beta chain) sequence. The second PCR ran roughly 6 to 11 cycles with a sample-barcoded 5' primer and J-beta primers. TCRdb used MiXCR to reprocess the 5' RACE reads, holding one entry per CDR3 protein. In the table there are some 800,000 distinct CDR3 sequences, 20% to 25% of which are singletons. Per the germline V gene, CDR1 is MNHNS and CDR2 is SASEGT. The junction had 7 bases not matched to a gene; V was cut back by 5 bases and J by 0 bases. There are 17 residues in the CDR3. The sample comes from a study of blood T cells in healthy people across ages. These data are also associated with another study on T cells of mothers and their children. From that report: Each donor was one of three healthy Caucasian mothers or one of their six children.

The sequencing input was blood. The receptor comes from a boy aged 5-17 years in good health. The chain joins TRBV6-1 to TRBJ2-6; 7 bases align to TRBD1. The CDR3 is CASSTTGPDSGANVLTF. The CDR3, as DNA: TGTGCCAGCAGTACGACAGGGCCCGACTCTGGGGCCAACGTCCTGACTTTC.